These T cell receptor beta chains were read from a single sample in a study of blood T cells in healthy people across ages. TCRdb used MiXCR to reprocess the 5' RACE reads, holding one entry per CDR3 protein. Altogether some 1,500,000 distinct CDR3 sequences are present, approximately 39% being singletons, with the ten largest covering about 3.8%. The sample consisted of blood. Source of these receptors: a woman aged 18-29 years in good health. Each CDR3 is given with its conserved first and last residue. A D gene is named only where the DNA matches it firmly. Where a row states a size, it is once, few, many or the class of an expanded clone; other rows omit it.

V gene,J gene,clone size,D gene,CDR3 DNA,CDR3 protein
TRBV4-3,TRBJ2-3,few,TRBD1,TGCGCCAGCAGCCAAGATCGGTCAGGGGGCGTGCAGTATTTT,CASSQDRSGGVQYF
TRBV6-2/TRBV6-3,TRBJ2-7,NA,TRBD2,TGTGCCAGCCATCGAGCGGGATCGATCGAGCAGTACTTC,CASHRAGSIEQYF
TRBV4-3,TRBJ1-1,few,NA,TGCGCCAGCAGCCACCTAGCGGAGAACACTGAAGCTTTCTTT,CASSHLAENTEAFF
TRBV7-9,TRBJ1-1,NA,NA,TGTGCCAGCAGCTCCAGGTGGGGCAGGGAAGCTTTCTTT,CASSSRWGREAFF
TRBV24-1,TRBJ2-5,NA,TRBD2,TGTGCCACCAGTGATTCTACCACCCTAGCGGATGAGCAGTACTTC,CATSDSTTLADEQYF
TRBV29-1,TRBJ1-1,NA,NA,TGCAGCGTTGAAGGTCGGCAGACGTCTGAAGCTTTCTTT,CSVEGRQTSEAFF
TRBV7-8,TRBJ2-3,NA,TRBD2,TGTGCCAGCAGCTTACCGGGACTAGCGGCAGATACGCAGTATTTT,CASSLPGLAADTQYF
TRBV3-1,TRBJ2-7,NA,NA,TGTGCCAGCAGCCTAACCCCTAGCGCGGCCTACGAGCAGTACTTC,CASSLTPSAAYEQYF
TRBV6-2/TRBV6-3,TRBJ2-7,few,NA,TGTGCCAGCACCCTAACTATTCCCTACGAGCAGTACTTC,CASTLTIPYEQYF
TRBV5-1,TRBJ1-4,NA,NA,TGCGCCAGCAGCTTGGACCAGTTTTCAACTAATGAAAAACTGTTTTTT,CASSLDQFSTNEKLFF
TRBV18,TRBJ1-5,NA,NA,TGTGCCAGCTCACGAGGGGTTGACCAGCCCCAGCATTTT,CASSRGVDQPQHF
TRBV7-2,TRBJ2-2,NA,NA,TGTGCCAGCAGCTTAGACGGGGCGGGAACCGGGGAGCTGTTTTTT,CASSLDGAGTGELFF
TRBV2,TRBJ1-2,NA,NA,TGTGCCAGCAGTGTGTTACGGGGCGCGAGCTACACCTTC,CASSVLRGASYTF
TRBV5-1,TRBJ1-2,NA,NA,TGCGCCAGCAGCGAGGGACATTCCGCTTATGGCTACACCTTC,CASSEGHSAYGYTF
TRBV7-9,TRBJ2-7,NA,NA,TGTGCCAGCAGCCTCATAGGACAGATTAGCTCCTACGAGCAGTACTTC,CASSLIGQISSYEQYF
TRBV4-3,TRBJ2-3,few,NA,TGCGCCAGCAGCCAAGTGGCTCTACTAGATACGCAGTATTTT,CASSQVALLDTQYF
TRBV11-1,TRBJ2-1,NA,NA,TGTGCCAGCAGCCACTGGGGACGATACAATGAGCAGTTCTTC,CASSHWGRYNEQFF
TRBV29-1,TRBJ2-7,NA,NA,TGCAGCGTTATAGGTTGGGGGGCTTACGAGCAGTACTTC,CSVIGWGAYEQYF
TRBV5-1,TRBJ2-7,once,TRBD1,TGCGCCAGCAGCGGGACAGGGGGCGCTTACGAGCAGAACTTC,CASSGTGGAYEQNF
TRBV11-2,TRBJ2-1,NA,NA,TGTGCCAGCAGCCCCACTCACAGGGTATCGGAAAATGAGCAGTTCTTC,CASSPTHRVSENEQFF
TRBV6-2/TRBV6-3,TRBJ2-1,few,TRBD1,TGTGCCAGCAGTTACCTAGACAGGGGCTCCTACAATGAGCAGTTCTTC,CASSYLDRGSYNEQFF
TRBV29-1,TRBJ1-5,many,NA,TGCAGCGTTGCGTGGGGCAATCAGCCCCAGCATTTT,CSVAWGNQPQHF
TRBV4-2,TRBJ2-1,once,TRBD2,TGTGCCAGCAGCCAAGATGGGACTAGCGGTTCCTACAATGAGCAGTTCTTC,CASSQDGTSGSYNEQFF
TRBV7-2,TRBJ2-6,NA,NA,TGTGCCAGCAGCTCGCAGGGATGGAGGAGCTCTGGGGCCAACGTCCTGACTTTC,CASSSQGWRSSGANVLTF
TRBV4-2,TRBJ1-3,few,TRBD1,TGTGCCAGCAGTCGACAGGGGGCTGGAAACACCATATATTTT,CASSRQGAGNTIYF
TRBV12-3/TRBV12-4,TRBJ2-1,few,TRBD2,TGTGCCAGCAGTTTATCAGGGACTAGCGGGGCCTACAATGAGCAGTTCTTC,CASSLSGTSGAYNEQFF
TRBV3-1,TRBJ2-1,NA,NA,TGTGCCAGCAGCCAAACCCAAGTGTTAAGCTCCTACAATGAGCAGTTCTTC,CASSQTQVLSSYNEQFF
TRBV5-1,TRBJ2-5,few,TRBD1,TGCGCCAGCAGCTTGGAGCGGACAGGGTATGAGACCCAGTACTTC,CASSLERTGYETQYF
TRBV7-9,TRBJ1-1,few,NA,TGTGCCAGCAGCGCCACTGAAGCTTTCTTT,CASSATEAFF
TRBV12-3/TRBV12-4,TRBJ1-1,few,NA,TGTGCCAGCATCCCACGGGGCGGAACTGAAGCTTTCTTT,CASIPRGGTEAFF
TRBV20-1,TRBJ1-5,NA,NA,TGCAGTGCTAGAGTCAATATAAATCAGCCCCAGCATTTT,CSARVNINQPQHF
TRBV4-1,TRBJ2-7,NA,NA,TGCGCCAGCAGCCAAGATTCGGGCAGCCCCTACGAGCAGTACTTC,CASSQDSGSPYEQYF
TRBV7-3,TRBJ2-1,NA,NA,TGTGCCAGCAGCGCAGACAGATCCACCTACAATGAGCAGTTCTTC,CASSADRSTYNEQFF
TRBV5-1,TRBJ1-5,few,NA,TGCGCCAGCAGCCCCCAGACTGGGGCCGGTCAGCCCCAGCATTTT,CASSPQTGAGQPQHF
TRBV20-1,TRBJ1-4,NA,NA,TGCAGTGCTCCAATGGCAGCCGGACGGAGGGAAAAACTGTTTTTT,CSAPMAAGRREKLFF
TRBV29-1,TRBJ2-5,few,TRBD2,TGCAGCGTTGCGGGACTAGCGGGAGAGACCCAGTACTTC,CSVAGLAGETQYF
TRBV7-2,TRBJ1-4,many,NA,TGTGCCAGCAGCCGGACTAATGAAAAACTGTTTTTT,CASSRTNEKLFF
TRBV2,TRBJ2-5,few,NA,TGTGCCAGCAGTGACGAACAGGGTCGAAAACGAGAGACCCAGTACTTC,CASSDEQGRKRETQYF
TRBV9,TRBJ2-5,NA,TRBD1,TGTGCCAGCAGCGTGACAGGGACCCAAGAGACCCAGTACTTC,CASSVTGTQETQYF
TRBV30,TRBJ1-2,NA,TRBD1,TGTGCCTGGAGGAAGGGGGCGAACTATGGCTACACCTTC,CAWRKGANYGYTF
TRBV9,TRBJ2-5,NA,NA,TGTGCCAGCAGCCCGCGTAGGGGGTTCCAAGAGACCCAGTACTTC,CASSPRRGFQETQYF
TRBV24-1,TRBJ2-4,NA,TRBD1,TGTGCCACCAGTGATTTCCGACAGGTGACCGGGACAGGGCCATCCGAAAACATTCAGTACTTC,CATSDFRQVTGTGPSENIQYF
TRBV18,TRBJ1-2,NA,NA,TGTGCCAGCTCACCACCGGTCGGCCTGTATGGCTACACCTTC,CASSPPVGLYGYTF
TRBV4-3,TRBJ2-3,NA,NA,TGCGCCAGCAGCCAAGATGCGGGTTTCACAGATACGCAGTATTTT,CASSQDAGFTDTQYF
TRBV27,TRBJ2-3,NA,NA,TGTGCCAGCAGGGATAGCGGCACAGATACGCGGTATTTT,CASRDSGTDTRYF
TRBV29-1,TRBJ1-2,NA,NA,TGCAGCGTTTGGGGGCCGGGTAGTTTAGGATATGGCTACACCTTC,CSVWGPGSLGYGYTF
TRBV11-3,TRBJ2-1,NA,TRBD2,TGTGCCAGCAGCTTAGAGGGGGGGGTCAATGAGCAGTTCTTC,CASSLEGGVNEQFF
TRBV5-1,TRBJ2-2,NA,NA,TGCGCCAGCAGCCCCCGGGACCGCACCGGGGAGCTGTTTTTT,CASSPRDRTGELFF
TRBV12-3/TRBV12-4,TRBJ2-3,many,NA,TGTGCCAGCAGTTTACCCCCTGATACGCAGTATTTT,CASSLPPDTQYF
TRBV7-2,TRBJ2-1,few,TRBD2,TGTGCCAGCAGCGTACGGACTAGCGGCTACTACAATGAGCAGTTCTTC,CASSVRTSGYYNEQFF
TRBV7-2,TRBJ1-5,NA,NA,TGTGCCAGCAGCTTACCAAGATGGCCCCAGCATTTT,CASSLPRWPQHF
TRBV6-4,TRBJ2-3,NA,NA,TGTGCCAGCAGTGCCAATTTAGTTGAGGATACGCAGTATTTT,CASSANLVEDTQYF
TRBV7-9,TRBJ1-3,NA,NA,TGTGCCAGCAGCTTAGGAGTAAACACCATATATTTT,CASSLGVNTIYF
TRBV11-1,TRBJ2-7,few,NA,TGTGCCAGCAGCGATCTCTGGAGTTCCTACGAGCAGTACTTC,CASSDLWSSYEQYF
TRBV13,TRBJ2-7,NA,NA,TGTGCCAGCAGCAGCCGACAGGACCTCTCCTACGAGCAGTACTTC,CASSSRQDLSYEQYF
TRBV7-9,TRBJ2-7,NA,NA,TGTGCCAGCAGCCAGCCTTTGGCCATTTACAATGAGCAGTACTTC,CASSQPLAIYNEQYF
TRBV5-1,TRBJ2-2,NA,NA,TGCGCCAGCAGCTTGTTGTTAAGGGCCGGGGAGCTGTTTTTT,CASSLLLRAGELFF
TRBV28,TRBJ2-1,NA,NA,TGTGCCAGCAGGCCAAACAGGGAGGAATTTAAGAATGAGCAGTTCTTC,CASRPNREEFKNEQFF